Each of the 8 T cell receptor beta chains below was sequenced from the same sample in a study of blood T cells in healthy people across ages (dated by TCRdb to 2013 to 2016). Libraries came from 5' RACE. A second PCR of 7 to 11 cycles was performed with a sample-barcoded 5' primer and a J-beta primer mix. The raw public reads went through TCRdb reprocessing: fastp at Q25, MiXCR clone calling, in-frame beta chains kept. Each CDR3 protein appears once, grouped with its most common genes and DNA. This sample holds some 1,800,000 distinct CDR3 sequences; roughly 43% were observed only once. The top ten clones comprise roughly 24% of the sample. The specimen sequenced was blood. The receptors derive from a human donor in good health.

J is TRBJ2-1 and V is TRBV15; TRBD2 aligns across 7 bases. The CDR3 has 15 amino acids. Germline-derived CDR1 and CDR2 are LNHNV and YYDKDF (reference sequence). The V and J ends lost 0 bases and 8 bases, in that order; junction bases with no gene match: 7. CDR3 residues: CATSRDAAGSDEQFF. CDR3 sequence (DNA): TGTGCCACCAGCAGAGATGCAGCGGGGTCCGATGAGCAGTTCTTC.

The chain has TRBV7-3 and TRBJ2-3; TRBD2 agrees at 7 bases. The germline V gene encodes CDR1 SGHTA and CDR2 FQGTGA. Germline trimming cut 5 bases from V and 3 bases from J; bases unmatched to any gene: 8. This CDR3 has 15 residues. As DNA, the CDR3 is TGTGCCAGCAGCACCACGGGGACTAATACAGATACGCAGTATTTT. Translated: CASSTTGTNTDTQYF.

This clonotype has only a few counts. V and J are TRBV10-3 and TRBJ2-3, with D maybe TRBD2 (6 bases). CDR1 is ENHRY, CDR2 SYGVKD, per germline. The CDR3 spans 15 residues. Trimming stripped 0 bases from V and 6 bases from J, with 13 bases between. This CDR3 is CAISESRRAGDTQYF. The CDR3 region has the DNA TGTGCCATCAGTGAGTCACGCAGGGCGGGGGATACGCAGTATTTT.

The chain combines TRBV12-3 or TRBV12-4 with TRBJ2-3, with D possibly being TRBD1 (5 bases). The CDR3 sequence is 14 residues long. Trimming took 8 bases from V and 1 from J, leaving 13 bases between them. The CDR3 region has the DNA TGTGCCAGCTTCCAGGGTCGCGGCACAGATACGCAGTATTTT. Translation: CASFQGRGTDTQYF.

This clonotype has a handful of counts. The chain joins TRBV5-6 to TRBJ2-5, with D maybe TRBD1 (5 bases). The CDR3 contains 14 residues. The germline gives CDR1 SGHDT, CDR2 YYEEEE. Between the trimmed V and J ends, which lost 3 bases and 7 bases, there was a span of 16 bases. This CDR3 reads CASSSSGKGVTQYF. The CDR3 DNA reads as TGTGCCAGCAGCTCCTCAGGAAAAGGGGTGACCCAGTACTTC.

A few counts support this clonotype. This rearrangement joins TRBV28 to TRBJ1-2, with 7 nucleotides matching TRBD1. With V trimmed by 7 bases and J by 5 bases, 16 bases remained unmatched. The CDR3 totals 16 residues. CDR1 and CDR2 (germline): MDHEN, SYDVKM. This chain's CDR3 is CASNQPDGTACYGYTF. CDR3 bases: TGTGCCAGCAACCAGCCCGACGGGACAGCTTGTTATGGCTACACCTTC.

This chain joins TRBV24-1 and TRBJ2-2; D may correspond to TRBD1 or TRBD2 (5 bases each). The ends were cut back, 1 base at V and 7 bases at J, with 18 bases in the middle. CDR1 is KGHDR and CDR2 is SFDVKD in the germline V gene. This CDR3 has 17 amino acids. The CDR3 DNA reads TGTGCCACCAGTGATTTTCTGTCTTCCGGGGCGGGCGGGGAGCTGTTTTTT. Translation: CATSDFLSSGAGGELFF.

The sample holds many counts of this clonotype. The V gene is TRBV20-1, the J gene TRBJ2-5, with 13 nucleotides matching TRBD2. The CDR3 consists of 16 residues. Germline trimming cut 4 bases from V and 4 bases from J; bases unmatched to any gene: 9. The germline V gene encodes CDR1 DFQATT and CDR2 SNEGSKA (reference sequence). The CDR3, as DNA: TGCAGTGCTATGGCCGGACTAGCGGGGGTAGTAGAGACCCAGTACTTC. The encoded protein is CSAMAGLAGVVETQYF.